This is a list of T cell receptor beta chains from one sample in a study of response to subunit inactivated influenza vaccine. TCRdb called the RT-PCR reads again in MiXCR, with one record for every CDR3 protein. The sample contains a few hundred thousand distinct CDR3 sequences, 22% of which appear only once. The sequenced sample was PBMCs from blood, obtained approximately 20 months after vaccination. These receptors all come from a man between 50 and 69 years old who received an inactivated influenza vaccine. Each CDR3 is given with its conserved first and last residue. The D gene is left open where the match is weak. The size entry is marked missing in some rows and otherwise reads once, few, many or a size class.

TRBV4-1	.	TRBJ1-3	.	15	CASSQGTYSGNTIYF	TGCGCCAGCAGCCAAGGGACTTACTCTGGAAACACCATATATTTT
TRBV18	.	TRBJ1-5	.	15	CASSPGGTFTQPQHF	TGTGCCAGCTCACCGGGGGGGACCTTCACTCAGCCCCAGCATTTT
TRBV10-3	.	TRBJ2-1	.	14	CAISESYRENEQFF	TGTGCCATCAGTGAATCCTACAGGGAAAATGAGCAGTTCTTC
TRBV6-2/TRBV6-3	.	TRBJ1-2	few	15	CASSYFQRANYGYTF	TGTGCCAGCAGTTACTTCCAGAGGGCGAACTATGGCTACACCTTC
TRBV20-1	TRBD1	TRBJ1-2	many	17	CSAERGTGGSNFFGYTF	TGCAGTGCTGAACGAGGGACAGGGGGTTCCAACTTCTTTGGCTACACCTTC
TRBV11-3	TRBD2	TRBJ2-1	.	15	CASSATGGAWNEQFF	TGTGCCAGCAGCGCTACCGGGGGGGCCTGGAATGAGCAGTTCTTC
TRBV10-3	TRBD1	TRBJ2-5	.	15	CATATRDSLQETQYF	TGTGCCACCGCTACCCGGGACAGCCTCCAAGAGACCCAGTACTTC
TRBV28	.	TRBJ1-6	few	18	CASRNRGEWGFDNSPLHF	TGTGCCAGCAGGAACCGAGGGGAGTGGGGGTTCGATAATTCACCCCTCCACTTT
TRBV29-1	TRBD1	TRBJ1-1	.	13	CSADTGANTEAFF	TGCAGCGCAGACACAGGGGCGAACACTGAAGCTTTCTTT
TRBV5-1	.	TRBJ2-5	.	15	CASSLQNKQLETQYF	TGCGCCAGCAGCTTACAAAATAAGCAGTTAGAGACCCAGTACTTC
TRBV3-1	.	TRBJ1-1	few	12	CASSRGVNEAFF	TGTGCCAGCAGCCGCGGTGTAAACGAAGCTTTCTTT
TRBV12-1	.	TRBJ2-6	.	19	CASTEGGRALVTGANVLTF	TGCGCCAGCACTGAGGGAGGGCGGGCTCTGGTAACTGGGGCCAACGTCCTGACTTTC
TRBV4-1	.	TRBJ1-1	.	12	CASSPVGARAFF	TGCGCCAGCAGCCCGGTGGGGGCCCGGGCTTTCTTT
TRBV4-1	TRBD1	TRBJ1-5	.	16	CASSRDRGSSNQPQHF	TGCGCCAGCAGCCGGGACAGGGGTTCCAGCAATCAGCCCCAGCATTTT
TRBV5-6	.	TRBJ1-2	.	15	CASSGVADSIYGYTF	TGTGCCAGCAGCGGGGTGGCCGACAGCATCTATGGCTACACCTTC
TRBV7-2	.	TRBJ2-2	few	13	CASSLAFTGELFF	TGTGCCAGCAGCTTAGCTTTCACCGGGGAGCTGTTTTTT
TRBV20-1	.	TRBJ1-4	.	13	CSASSPIGEKLFF	TGCAGTGCTAGTAGTCCAATAGGGGAAAAACTGTTTTTT
TRBV4-2	TRBD2	TRBJ2-5	.	21	CASSQDLRSGRAAFLAETQYF	TGTGCCAGCAGCCAAGATTTAAGGAGCGGGAGGGCAGCGTTTCTTGCGGAGACCCAGTACTTC
TRBV27	.	TRBJ1-1	many	13	CASSFRRATEAFF	TGTGCCAGCAGTTTTCGCAGGGCCACTGAAGCTTTCTTT
TRBV20-1	TRBD2	TRBJ2-3	.	15	CSAREPSGRSDTQYF	TGCAGTGCTAGAGAGCCTAGCGGGAGGTCAGATACGCAGTATTTT
TRBV20-1	.	TRBJ2-7	.	14	CSATDYTGSYEQYF	TGCAGTGCCACAGATTACACAGGGTCCTACGAGCAGTACTTC
TRBV4-1	.	TRBJ1-6	few	13	CASSHDPGSPLHF	TGCGCCAGCAGCCATGATCCGGGTTCACCCCTCCACTTT
TRBV9	.	TRBJ2-2	few	14	CASSVDSFRGELFF	TGTGCCAGCAGCGTAGACAGCTTCAGAGGGGAGCTGTTTTTT
TRBV21-1	.	TRBJ1-2	many	14	CASSPTGTNYGYTF	TGTGCCAGCAGCCCGACAGGGACTAACTATGGCTACACCTTC
TRBV5-1	.	TRBJ1-6	.	13	CASTTSENSPLHF	TGCGCCAGCACAACCTCAGAGAATTCACCCCTCCACTTT
TRBV19	TRBD2	TRBJ2-7	.	14	CASSISGLAYEQYF	TGTGCCAGTAGTATTTCGGGACTAGCCTACGAGCAGTACTTC
TRBV7-9	TRBD2	TRBJ2-1	once	17	CASSPKGAGGFYNEQFF	TGTGCCAGCAGCCCTAAAGGGGCGGGGGGTTTCTACAATGAGCAGTTCTTC
TRBV6-2/TRBV6-3	.	TRBJ2-7	few	13	CASSPGGMYEQYF	TGTGCCAGCAGCCCAGGGGGGATGTACGAGCAGTACTTC
TRBV6-2/TRBV6-3	TRBD1	TRBJ2-7	few	16	CASTLSPATGDYEQYF	TGTGCCAGCACCTTGAGCCCTGCGACAGGGGACTACGAGCAGTACTTC
TRBV9	.	TRBJ1-6	many	15	CASSVGGAGNSPLHF	TGTGCCAGCAGCGTAGGCGGTGCAGGAAATTCACCCCTCCACTTT
TRBV3-1	.	TRBJ2-7	medium-sized	15	CASSQEASFTYEQYF	TGTGCCAGCAGCCAAGAGGCGTCTTTTACCTACGAGCAGTACTTC
TRBV27	.	TRBJ2-2	.	12	CASSSVIGELFF	TGTGCCAGCAGTTCCGTGATCGGGGAGCTGTTTTTT
TRBV18	.	TRBJ2-6	.	15	CASSPASSGANVLTF	TGTGCCAGCTCACCGGCCAGCTCTGGGGCCAACGTCCTGACTTTC
TRBV25-1	.	TRBJ2-7	.	14	CASSRRGFSYEQYF	TGTGCCAGCAGCCGCAGGGGTTTCTCCTACGAGCAGTACTTC
TRBV11-2	TRBD2	TRBJ2-1	few	16	CASSNTGTRNYNEQFF	TGTGCCAGCAGCAATACCGGGACTAGGAACTACAATGAGCAGTTCTTC
TRBV6-2/TRBV6-3	.	TRBJ2-7	few	14	CASSYSGGAQEQYF	TGTGCCAGCAGTTACTCGGGTGGGGCGCAGGAGCAGTACTTC
TRBV7-8	TRBD1	TRBJ2-1	.	16	CASSQPGQGAYNEQFF	TGTGCCAGCAGCCAACCGGGACAGGGGGCCTACAATGAGCAGTTCTTC
TRBV5-1	.	TRBJ2-4	.	15	CASSYTGALGDIQYF	TGCGCCAGCAGCTACACGGGGGCTTTGGGGGACATTCAGTACTTC
TRBV20-1	.	TRBJ2-1	few	16	CSAITGSLAAYNEQFF	TGCAGTGCTATAACCGGTTCCCTAGCCGCCTACAATGAGCAGTTCTTC
TRBV20-1	.	TRBJ2-1	few	13	CSARDSTRNEQFF	TGCAGTGCTAGAGATTCGACTAGAAATGAGCAGTTCTTC
TRBV6-1	.	TRBJ1-1	.	15	CASSDQGLRLAEAFF	TGTGCCAGCAGTGATCAGGGCCTAAGGTTGGCTGAAGCTTTCTTT
TRBV5-4	TRBD1	TRBJ1-6	.	15	CASSSRQGRYSPLHF	TGTGCCAGCAGCAGCCGACAGGGGAGATATTCACCCCTCCACTTT
TRBV7-2	TRBD1	TRBJ2-1	many	14	CASNNRGIDNEQFF	TGTGCCAGCAACAACAGGGGGATCGACAATGAGCAGTTCTTC
TRBV13	TRBD1	TRBJ1-6	few	17	CASSLELGTGANSPLHF	TGTGCCAGCAGCTTAGAATTGGGGACAGGGGCGAATTCACCCCTCCACTTT
TRBV10-3	.	TRBJ1-5	.	14	CAISEWDNNQPQHF	TGTGCCATCAGTGAGTGGGACAACAATCAGCCCCAGCATTTT
TRBV10-3	TRBD2	TRBJ2-3	.	17	CAISDLGLAGNTDTQYF	TGTGCCATCAGTGATCTCGGACTAGCGGGTAACACAGATACGCAGTATTTT
TRBV6-1	.	TRBJ1-5	many	13	CASRGYSNQPQHF	TGTGCCAGTCGGGGATATAGCAATCAGCCCCAGCATTTT
TRBV18	.	TRBJ1-2	many	14	CASSPSGNLYGYTF	TGTGCCAGCTCACCCTCCGGGAACCTCTATGGCTACACCTTC
TRBV7-9	TRBD1	TRBJ2-3	few	16	CASSLAGQGGTDTQYF	TGTGCCAGCAGCTTAGCGGGACAGGGCGGCACAGATACGCAGTATTTT
TRBV28	.	TRBJ2-2	.	15	CASSSWPRGTGELFF	TGTGCCAGCAGTTCCTGGCCACGAGGCACCGGGGAGCTGTTTTTT
TRBV10-2	.	TRBJ1-1	.	13	CASRQTQNTEAFF	TGCGCCAGCAGACAGACGCAGAACACTGAAGCTTTCTTT
TRBV6-5	TRBD2	TRBJ2-7	many	15	CASSYKGGRGYEQYF	TGTGCCAGCAGTTACAAGGGCGGGAGGGGCTACGAGCAGTACTTC
TRBV7-2	.	TRBJ1-4	few	15	CASSLAGQAGEKLFF	TGTGCCAGCAGCTTAGCGGGTCAGGCGGGTGAAAAACTGTTTTTT
TRBV5-1	TRBD1	TRBJ2-7	.	16	CASSRGQGGIGDEQYF	TGCGCCAGCAGCAGAGGACAGGGAGGAATTGGGGACGAGCAGTACTTC